The 30 T cell receptor beta chains below were found in one sample sequenced in a study of tumor-infiltrating lymphocytes in primary liver carcinoma (dated by TCRdb to 2017 to 2019). Sequencer: Illumina HiSeq 2500. TCRbeta-specific cDNA was reverse-transcribed from approximately 500 ng total RNA using a constant-region primer and ProtoScript II reverse transcriptase. The TCRbeta libraries were prepared through three rounds of nested multiplex PCR following a slightly modified ARM-PCR procedure. Each of the first two PCR rounds ran for approximately 9 cycles and used multiplex TRBV1-TRBV30 forward primers together with a Cbeta reverse primer. TCRdb passed the public sequencing reads through fastp at Q25 and MiXCR, retaining productive beta sequences. Rows merge per CDR3 protein into single entries with the most common DNA and genes. In all, the sample holds some 100,000 distinct CDR3 sequences, and under 70% of those were seen once. The biggest ten clones account for approximately 12% of the sample.

Without any cell sorting, total RNA and DNA were co-extracted from about 20-30 mg of bulk tissue using the AllPrep DNA/RNA mini kit. Sequences were obtained from liver tumor tissue from sampling region 2. The intended sense of this specimen's cell subset or site label: tumor region T2, inferior pole. All receptors derive from a woman aged 55-69 years with primary liver carcinoma and hepatitis B virus infection.

Concerning this clonotype itself: The junction departs from germline at one end; a sequencing error may be responsible. The J gene is TRBJ2-1, the V gene TRBV11-2; 7 bases line up with TRBD1. CDR1 is SGHAT, CDR2 FQNNGV, per germline. The CDR3 length is 17 residues. CDR3 in DNA: TGTTCCAGCAGCTTAACCCACGGACTGGGGTACAGGGGTGAGCACTTCTTC. Translating gives CSSSLTHGLGYRGEHFF. Looking up the rest from reference TRBV11-2 and TRBJ2-1 gives the full variable domain: EAGVAQSPRYKIIEKRQSVAFWCNPISGHATLYWYQQILGQGPKLLIQFQNNGVVDDSQLPKDRFSAERLKGVDSTLKIQPAKLEDSAVYLCSSSLTHGLGYRGEHFFGPGTRLTVL.

This clonotype was found many times. The chain employs TRBV4-1 and TRBJ1-2; D unclear. CDR1 MGHRA and CDR2 YSYEKL come from the germline V gene. With 0 bases removed from V and 3 bases from J, the gap between germline ends came to 11 bases. CDR3 length equals 15 residues. The CDR3 nucleotides are TGCGCCAGCAGCCAAGATATTGGGTGGGACTATGGCTACACCTTC. Amino acid sequence: CASSQDIGWDYGYTF.

The chain links TRBV5-8 to TRBJ2-3, with D perhaps matching TRBD1 (6 bases). CDR1 is SGHTS, CDR2 YDEGEE, per germline. V gave up 8 bases and J gave up 11 bases, with 21 bases separating them. The CDR3 consists of 13 residues. The CDR3 here is CASRKIQGIVQYF. The CDR3 DNA reads TGTGCCAGTAGAAAGATCCAGGGGATTGTGCAGTATTTT.

A note on this clonotype: A read error may explain this, as a much larger clone is one base away. V gene TRBV5-1 combines with J gene TRBJ2-7, with TRBD1 matching over 10 bases. Looked up from germline, CDR1 is SGHRS and CDR2 is YFSETQ. The CDR3 runs 16 residues. The CDR3 protein is CASSSRDRGLSYKQYF. For the CDR3, the DNA is TGCGCCAGCAGCTCCCGGGACAGGGGCCTCTCCTACAAGCAGTACTTC. The whole variable domain, remainder taken from reference TRBV5-1 and TRBJ2-7, is KAGVTQTPRYLIKTRGQQVTLSCSPISGHRSVSWYQQTPGQGLQFLFEYFSETQRNKGNFPGRFSGRQFSNSRSEMNVSTLELGDSALYLCASSSRDRGLSYKQYFGPGTRLTVT.

The chain recombines TRBV7-3 with TRBJ1-3, with D uncertain. Trimming left V 5 bases short and J 3 bases short, with 14 bases between. The CDR3 extends over 15 amino acids. Germline V gene lookup returns CDR1 SGHTA and CDR2 FQGTGA. CDR3 region: CASSIGPGGGNTIYF. In nucleotides, the CDR3 is TGTGCCAGCAGCATCGGACCAGGCGGTGGAAACACCATATATTTT. Complete variable domain (other parts from reference TRBV7-3 and TRBJ1-3): GAGVSQTPSNKVTEKGKYVELRCDPISGHTALYWYRQSLGQGPEFLIYFQGTGAADDSGLPNDRFFAVRPEGSVSTLKIQRTERGDSAVYLCASSIGPGGGNTIYFGEGSWLTVV.

This clonotype was counted a few times. It may be a read error: a sequence one base away is much more abundant. The J gene is TRBJ2-7, the V gene TRBV12-3 or TRBV12-4; D is perhaps TRBD2 (5 bases). The germline V and J ends were trimmed by 7 bases and 2 bases, with 9 bases remaining between them. This CDR3 spans 12 amino acids. The CDR3 nucleotides read TGTGCCAGCAATCCGGGGACCTACGAGCAGTACTTC. This sequence encodes CASNPGTYEQYF.

This clonotype came up many times. The chain carries TRBV4-2 and TRBJ2-3; 9 bases fit TRBD2. CDR3 length equals 17 residues. Germline CDR1 and CDR2: LGHNA and YNFKEQ. After removal of 2 bases from V and 1 base from J, the junction contained 7 bases not matched to a gene. The CDR3 nucleotides are TGTGCCAGCAGCCAATTACGCGGGAGGGCGGGCACAGATACGCAGTATTTT. Translation: CASSQLRGRAGTDTQYF.

Concerning this clonotype: Because it lacks the conserved phenylalanine or tryptophan at the end, this CDR3 is likely a read error. It is unclear where the CDR3 begins or ends on the DNA, so no DNA is shown, and the CDR3 is as TCRdb lists it. The chain recombines TRBV11-2 with TRBJ2-2. Looked up from germline, CDR1 is SGHAT and CDR2 is FQNNGV. 13 amino acids form the CDR3, both terminal residues included. This CDR3 reads CASILDRTGELFY.

The rearrangement links TRBV11-2 to TRBJ1-2, with TRBD1 matching 7 bases. Germline V gene data show CDR1 as SGHAT and CDR2 as FQNNGV. The CDR3 is made up of 15 amino acids. V shed 11 bases, J shed 6 bases, and the junction held 18 bases outside the gene matches. This chain's CDR3 is CADSLEGASGDGYTF. The CDR3 coding sequence is TGTGCCGACAGCTTAGAGGGGGCCAGTGGCGATGGCTACACCTTC.

As regards this clonotype: Likely a read error: the CDR3 ends without its conserved phenylalanine or tryptophan. The rearrangement joins TRBV6-5 to TRBJ2-6; TRBD1 or TRBD2 may be the D gene (6 bases each). This CDR3 is built from 17 residues. V gave up 6 bases and J gave up 2 bases, with 17 bases separating them. Per germline, CDR1 MNHEY and CDR2 SVGAGI. CDR3 DNA sequence: TGTGCCAGCAGAGAGGGGGAGGCCTTGCCTGGGGCCAACGTCCTGACTTAC. Protein product: CASREGEALPGANVLTY.

This clonotype was seen a few times. V gene TRBV7-6 combines with J gene TRBJ2-1; TRBD2 is a possible D gene (5 bases). There are 12 residues in the CDR3. Trimming removed 5 bases at V and 3 bases at J, with 5 bases between. Germline values: CDR1 SGHVS, CDR2 FNYEAQ. CDR3 sequence (DNA): TGTGCCAGCAGCCGGGACTACAATGAGCAGTTCTTC. Translation gives CASSRDYNEQFF.

This clonotype was seen only a few times. At one of its ends the junction is not consistent with the germline gene, which may arise from a read error. V is TRBV12-3 or TRBV12-4 and J is TRBJ2-2; TRBD1 matches at 8 bases. The CDR3 covers 16 residues. Here the CDR3 reads CVSSLPGQVITGELFF. The DNA for the CDR3 is TGTGTCAGCAGTTTACCGGGACAGGTGATAACCGGGGAGCTTTTTTTT.

The chain carries TRBV7-9 and TRBJ1-1; D remains ambiguous. Trimming took off 6 bases at V and 4 bases at J, with 9 bases between the two ends. This CDR3 is built from 12 residues. Looked up from germline, CDR1 is SEHNR and CDR2 is FQNEAQ (reference sequence). The CDR3 protein is CASRGGRTEAFF. DNA for the CDR3: TGTGCCAGCAGGGGAGGACGCACTGAAGCTTTCTTT. Supplemented by reference TRBV7-9 and TRBJ1-1, the full variable domain reads DTGVSQNPRHKITKRGQNVTFRCDPISEHNRLYWYRQTLGQGPEFLTYFQNEAQLEKSRLLSDRFSAERPKGSFSTLEIQRTEQGDSAMYLCASRGGRTEAFFGQGTRLTVV.

Concerning this clonotype: A much larger clone is a single base away; this may be a read error. Here the CDR3 DNA reads TGTGCCTGGGGTGGAGATCTGGGACTAGCGGGACGACGAGGGGCCCCAGATACGCAGTATTTT. Encoded protein: CAWGGDLGLAGRRGAPDTQYF. V gene TRBV30 combines with J gene TRBJ2-3; 13 bases fit TRBD2. CDR3 length equals 21 residues. The V gene's germline CDR1 is GTSNPN and CDR2 SVGIG (reference sequence). Unmatched junction bases numbered 24, after V lost 5 bases and J lost 4 bases.

This clonotype was observed at least ten times. V and J are TRBV6-1 and TRBJ1-5; D may be TRBD1 (6 bases). The CDR3 spans 15 residues. Trimming cost V 5 bases and J 2 bases, with 13 bases left between them. Germline-derived CDR1 and CDR2 are MNHNS and SASEGT. As DNA, the CDR3 is TGTGCCAGCAGTTGGGACAACTTGGGCAATCAGCCCCAGCATTTT. Translation: CASSWDNLGNQPQHF.

The sample holds a few counts of this clonotype. A single base separates this from a much larger clone, so it may be a read error. The chain joins TRBV4-1 to TRBJ2-5; 10 nucleotides match TRBD2. CDR1 and CDR2 from the germline V gene are MGHRA and YSYEKL. The CDR3 spans 16 residues. The V gene end was trimmed by 0 bases and the J gene end by 7 bases; junction bases not matched to a gene: 8. DNA for the CDR3: TGCGCCAGCAGCCAAGATTGGACTAGCGGTGGGGGGACCCAGTACTTC. It encodes CASSQDWTSGGGTQYF.

This chain joins TRBV14 and TRBJ2-3; a possible D gene is TRBD2 (5 bases). The ends were cut back, 2 bases at V and 6 bases at J, with 15 bases in the middle. This CDR3 region has 15 residues. Germline-derived CDR1 and CDR2 are SGHDN and FVKESK. The CDR3 bases are TGTGCCAGCAGCCAACTCCGGGGATGTCCTGATACGCAGTATTTT. It specifies CASSQLRGCPDTQYF.

This clonotype was seen many times. The chain couples TRBV5-1 to TRBJ2-3, with 11 bases lining up with TRBD1. The germline CDR1 and CDR2 sequences are SGHRS and YFSETQ. This CDR3 spans 14 amino acids. The V segment lost 6 bases and the J segment 7 bases; nucleotides outside the gene matches: 7. CDR3 in amino acids: CASIGQGAPYTQYF. In DNA form, the CDR3 reads TGCGCCAGCATAGGACAGGGGGCACCATATACGCAGTATTTT.

Details on this clonotype: A read error may explain this, as a much larger clone is one base away. The chain links TRBV11-2 to TRBJ2-1; tentative D call: TRBD2 (5 bases). This CDR3 contains 16 residues. Germline V gene lookup returns CDR1 SGHAT and CDR2 FQNNGV. CDR3 loop: CVSNLFSELGYNEQFF. The CDR3 DNA sequence: TGTGTCAGCAACTTATTTTCGGAACTAGGGTACAATGAGCAGTTCTTC.

This clonotype was counted a few times. The V and J genes are TRBV28 and TRBJ2-4, with D possibly TRBD2 on 6 matching bases. This CDR3 has 14 residues. Germline values: CDR1 MDHEN, CDR2 SYDVKM. The V gene lost 3 bases and the J gene lost 1 base, with 7 bases spanning the gap. The CDR3 DNA reads as TGTGCCAGCAGTTTTCGGGAGGCCAAAAACATTCAGTACTTC. The encoded protein is CASSFREAKNIQYF.

A note on this clonotype: Because the CDR3 is missing its conserved closing phenylalanine or tryptophan, this is likely a read error. The chain employs TRBV24-1 and TRBJ2-5, with D possibly TRBD1 on 6 matching bases. There are 16 residues in the CDR3. The germline V and J ends were trimmed by 3 bases and 4 bases, with 17 bases remaining between them. Germline values: CDR1 KGHDR, CDR2 SFDVKD. The DNA for the CDR3 is TGTGCCACCAGTGATAACAGGGTCTTGTACCTAGAGACCCAGTACTCC. Protein sequence: CATSDNRVLYLETQYS.

Details on this clonotype: With a much larger clone just one base away, this may be a read error. The missing conserved phenylalanine or tryptophan at the end of this CDR3 makes a read error likely. It is unclear where the CDR3 begins or ends on the DNA, so no DNA is shown, and the CDR3 is as TCRdb lists it. The chain carries TRBV11-2 and TRBJ2-1; no check of the table's D call, TRBD2, against the DNA was made. Inclusive of both ends, the CDR3 amounts to 16 amino acids. The V gene's germline CDR1 is SGHAT and CDR2 FQNNGV. This CDR3 reads CASSQGGSGRYNERFL.

This clonotype showed up many times. The chain is built from TRBV5-1 and TRBJ2-5, with 10 bases lining up with TRBD2. After removal of 4 bases from V and 4 bases from J, the junction contained 7 bases not matched to a gene. The V gene's germline CDR1 is SGHRS and CDR2 YFSETQ. The CDR3 has 15 residues. The CDR3 region has the DNA TGCGCCAGCAGCCGGCTAGCGGGAGCGGGAGAGACCCAGTACTTC. Translated, it gives CASSRLAGAGETQYF.

This clonotype was seen more than once but under ten times. This could be a read error, since a much larger clone is one nucleotide away. CDR3 in amino acids: CASSPLGGGTEAFF. The CDR3 nucleotides are TGTGCCAGCAGCCCCTTGGGGGGGGGCACTGAAGCTTTCTTT. The chain has TRBV6-2 or TRBV6-3 and TRBJ1-1, with a tentative D call TRBD1 (5 bases). The CDR3 extends over 14 amino acids. Trimming shortened V by 6 bases and J by 4 bases, and 15 bases separated the two germline ends. The germline V gene has CDR1 MNHEY and CDR2 SVGEGT.

The chain joins TRBV21-1 to TRBJ2-1; the table assigns TRBD2, which was not confirmed against the DNA. TRBV21-1 has pseudogene status. There are 16 residues in the CDR3. The DNA for the CDR3 is TGTGCCAGCAGCAAAGAGGAGTCCACAGCTTGGCATGAGCAGTTCTTC. It yields the protein CASSKEESTAWHEQFF.

As to this clonotype: This sequence may be a read error, since a much larger clone differs from it by one base. Because the CDR3 is missing its conserved closing phenylalanine or tryptophan, this is likely a read error. The chain combines TRBV28 with TRBJ2-3, with D uncertain. CDR3 length equals 12 residues. V was shortened by 5 bases and J by 6 bases, with 9 bases between the two germline ends. CDR1 is MDHEN and CDR2 is SYDVKM in the germline V gene. CDR3 residues: CASSGSSDTQYS. The CDR3 nucleotides are TGTGCCAGCAGTGGATCATCTGATACGCAGTATTCT.

This clonotype was recorded a few times. A much larger clone is a single base away; this may be a read error. V gene TRBV5-4 combines with J gene TRBJ2-1, with TRBD1 matching over 12 bases. Germline loops: CDR1 SGHNT, CDR2 YYREEE (reference sequence). CDR3 length: 19 amino acids. As DNA, the CDR3 is TGTGCCAGCAGTCAAAAGACGCCGGGACAGGGGGCGGGGGGCAATGATCAGTTCTTC. It specifies CASSQKTPGQGAGGNDQFF.

With regard to this clonotype: One end of the junction does not line up with germline, which may come from a read error. The chain couples TRBV6-6 to TRBJ1-6, with D possibly TRBD1 on 6 matching bases. The CDR3 has 14 residues. CDR1 and CDR2 (germline): MNHNY, SVGAGI (reference sequence). This CDR3 is CANSLDSSRSPFHF. In DNA form, the CDR3 reads TGTGCCAACAGTTTGGACAGTTCAAGGTCACCCTTCCACTTT.

With respect to this clonotype: With a much larger clone just one base away, this may be a read error. The chain couples TRBV12-3 or TRBV12-4 to TRBJ1-1; no clear D gene. This CDR3 spans 13 amino acids. Written as DNA, the CDR3 is TGTGCCAGCAGACCTACACTGAACATTGAAGCTTTCTTT. It encodes CASRPTLNIEAFF.

Points on this clonotype: This may stem from a read error, because a much larger clone lies one nucleotide away. The chain joins TRBV5-6 to TRBJ2-1; the D is unclear. Trimming stripped 4 bases from V and 0 bases from J, with 14 bases between. From germline, CDR1 is SGHDT and CDR2 YYEEEE. The CDR3 loop spans 16 amino acids. CDR3 region: CASSPRSVSSYNEQFF. Here the CDR3 DNA reads TGTGCCAGCAGCCCGCGAAGCGTGAGCTCCTACAATGAGCAGTTCTTC.